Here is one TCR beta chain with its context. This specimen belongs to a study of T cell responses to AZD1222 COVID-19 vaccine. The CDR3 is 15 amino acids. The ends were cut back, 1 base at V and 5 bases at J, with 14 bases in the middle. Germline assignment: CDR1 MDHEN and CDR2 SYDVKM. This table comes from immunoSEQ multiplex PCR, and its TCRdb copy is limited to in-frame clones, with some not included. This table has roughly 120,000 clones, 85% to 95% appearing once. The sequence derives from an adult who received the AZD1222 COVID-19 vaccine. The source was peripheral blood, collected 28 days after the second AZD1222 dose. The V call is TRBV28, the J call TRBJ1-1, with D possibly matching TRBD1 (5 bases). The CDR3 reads CASSLLKGLRTEAFF. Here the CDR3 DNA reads TGTGCCAGCAGTTTATTAAAGGGGTTGAGGACTGAAGCTTTCTTT. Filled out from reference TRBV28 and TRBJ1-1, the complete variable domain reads DVKVTQSSRYLVKRTGEKVFLECVQDMDHENMFWYRQDPGLGLRLIYFSYDVKMKEKGDIPEGYSVSREKKERFSLILESASTNQTSMYLCASSLLKGLRTEAFFGQGTRLTVV.